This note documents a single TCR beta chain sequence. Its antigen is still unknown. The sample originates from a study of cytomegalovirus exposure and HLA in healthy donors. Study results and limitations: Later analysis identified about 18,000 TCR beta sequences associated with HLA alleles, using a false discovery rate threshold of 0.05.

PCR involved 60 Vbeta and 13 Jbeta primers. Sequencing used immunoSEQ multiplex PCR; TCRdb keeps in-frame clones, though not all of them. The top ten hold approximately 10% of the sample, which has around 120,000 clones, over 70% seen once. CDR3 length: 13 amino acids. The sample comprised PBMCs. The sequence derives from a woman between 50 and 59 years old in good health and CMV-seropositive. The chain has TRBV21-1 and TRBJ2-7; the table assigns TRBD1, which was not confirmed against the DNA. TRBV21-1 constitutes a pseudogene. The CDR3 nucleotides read TGTGCCAGCAGCAGGGACAGGGAACACGAGCAGTACTTC. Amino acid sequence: CASSRDREHEQYF.